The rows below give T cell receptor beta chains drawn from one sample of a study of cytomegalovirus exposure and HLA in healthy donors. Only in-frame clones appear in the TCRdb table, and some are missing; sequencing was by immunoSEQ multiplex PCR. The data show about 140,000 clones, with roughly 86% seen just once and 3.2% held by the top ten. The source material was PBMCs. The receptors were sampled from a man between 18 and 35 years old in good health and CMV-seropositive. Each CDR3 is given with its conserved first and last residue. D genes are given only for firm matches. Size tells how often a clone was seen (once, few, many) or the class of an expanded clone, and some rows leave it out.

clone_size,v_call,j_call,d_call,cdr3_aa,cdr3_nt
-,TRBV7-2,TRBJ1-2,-,CASSLLQDTSVYTF,TGTGCCAGCAGCTTACTACAGGACACTTCGGTCTACACCTTC
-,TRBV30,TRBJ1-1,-,CAWSIGDSTEAFF,TGTGCCTGGAGTATCGGAGATTCCACTGAAGCTTTCTTT
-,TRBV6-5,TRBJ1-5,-,CASSYSRGNQPQHF,TGTGCCAGCAGTTACTCCCGAGGAAATCAGCCCCAGCATTTT
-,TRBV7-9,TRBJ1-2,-,CASSLEGLGGGYTF,TGTGCCAGCAGCTTAGAAGGACTTGGCGGGGGCTACACCTTC
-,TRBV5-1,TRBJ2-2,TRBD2,CASSQGLADTGELFF,TGCGCCAGCAGCCAGGGACTAGCGGACACCGGGGAGCTGTTTTTT
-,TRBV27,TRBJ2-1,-,CASREALNEQFF,TGTGCCAGCAGGGAGGCCCTCAATGAGCAGTTCTTC
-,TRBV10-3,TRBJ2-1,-,CAISVDNEQFF,TGTGCCATCAGTGTCGACAATGAGCAGTTCTTC
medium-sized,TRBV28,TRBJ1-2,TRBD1,CASSTGAGGDYYGYTF,TGTGCCAGCAGCACGGGGGCAGGGGGCGATTACTATGGCTACACCTTC
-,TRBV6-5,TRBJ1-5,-,CASSYGDTPNQPQHF,TGTGCCAGCAGTTACGGGGACACCCCAAATCAGCCCCAGCATTTT
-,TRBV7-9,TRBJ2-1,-,CAWEVGLGSYNEQFF,TGTGCCTGGGAGGTTGGGCTCGGATCCTACAATGAGCAGTTCTTC
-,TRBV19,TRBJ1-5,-,CASSIGLGRGNSNQPQHF,TGTGCCAGTAGTATCGGACTGGGGAGGGGGAATAGCAATCAGCCCCAGCATTTT
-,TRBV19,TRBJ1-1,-,CASSRQGLSTEAFF,TGTGCCAGTAGTAGGCAGGGGTTAAGCACTGAAGCTTTCTTT
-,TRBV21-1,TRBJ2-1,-,CASELAVYNEQFF,TGTGCCTCGGAACTAGCGGTCTACAATGAGCAGTTCTTC